The 25 T cell receptor beta chains presented below share a single source sample, sequenced in a study of T cells in Graves' hyperthyroidism and ophthalmopathy (dated by TCRdb to 2018 to 2020). Library preparation was by multiplex PCR. This sample was sequenced with an Illumina HiSeq 2000. The TCR beta CDR3 regions were amplified from RNA transcripts. The TCR CDR3 was subjected to a first round of RT-PCR using the HTBI primer set and the Qiagen OneStep RT-PCR kit. In-frame beta chains were kept once TCRdb had trimmed the public reads at Q25 with fastp and called clones with MiXCR. When rows share a CDR3 protein, they turn into one entry using the most common DNA and genes. Present in this sample are some 340,000 distinct CDR3 sequences, roughly an eighth of which were seen just once. The top ten clonotypes cover 30% to 40% of the sample. Sample: blood. These TCRs come from a woman aged 40 to 50 with Graves' ophthalmopathy.

V gene TRBV5-4 combines with J gene TRBJ1-4; weak D call: TRBD1 (6 bases). Trimming took off 4 bases at V and 7 bases at J, with 14 bases between the two ends. The CDR3 extends over 14 amino acids. Germline assignment: CDR1 SGHNT and CDR2 YYREEE (reference sequence). CDR3 loop: CASSPDSRSEKLFF. CDR3 coding DNA: TGTGCCAGCAGCCCGGACAGCAGGAGTGAAAAACTGTTTTTT.

This clonotype was seen ten or more times. The chain links TRBV27 to TRBJ2-7; tentative D call: TRBD2 (6 bases). CDR3 length: 13 residues. The germline V gene encodes CDR1 MNHEY and CDR2 SMNVEV (reference sequence). V lost 2 bases, J lost 3 bases, and 8 bases lay in between. The CDR3 here is CASSLGGGYEQYF. As DNA, the CDR3 is TGTGCCAGCAGTTTAGGGGGAGGCTACGAGCAGTACTTC.

This clonotype was counted ten times or more. The chain employs TRBV2 and TRBJ2-5, with unresolved D. With 6 bases removed from V and 0 bases from J, the gap between germline ends came to 5 bases. The CDR3 totals 12 residues. CDR1 SNHLY and CDR2 FYNNEI come from the germline V gene. The CDR3 region has the DNA TGTGCCAGCAGGGCAAACCAAGAGACCCAGTACTTC. It is translated as CASRANQETQYF.

This clonotype showed up just a few times. The chain has TRBV6-2 or TRBV6-3 and TRBJ2-1; D is unclear. The CDR3 has 11 amino acids. Germline CDR1 and CDR2: MNHEY and SVGEGT. V shed 2 bases and J shed 10 bases, with 6 bases lying between them. Here the CDR3 DNA reads TGTGCCAGCAGTTACGTTCGGGAGCAGTTCTTC. As protein: CASSYVREQFF.

The gene calls are TRBV20-1 and TRBJ2-1; TRBD1 matches 7 bases. CDR1 and CDR2 (germline): DFQATT, SNEGSKA (reference sequence). After removal of 8 bases from V and 0 bases from J, the junction contained 7 bases not matched to a gene. This CDR3 has 14 amino acids. The CDR3 region is CSSRGQSSYNEQFF. CDR3 bases: TGCAGTTCGAGGGGACAGAGCTCCTACAATGAGCAGTTCTTC.

This clonotype was picked up many times. This chain connects TRBV20-1 to TRBJ2-2, with TRBD1 as a possible D gene (5 bases). The germline V gene encodes CDR1 DFQATT and CDR2 SNEGSKA (reference sequence). This CDR3 has 12 residues. V lost 0 bases to trimming and J lost 10 bases, with 9 bases between them. This CDR3 is CSARDQGTELFF. The CDR3 bases are TGCAGTGCTAGAGATCAGGGTACGGAGCTGTTTTTT.

This clonotype has at least ten counts. The gene calls are TRBV6-1 and TRBJ2-7; D may be TRBD1 or TRBD2 (5 bases each). Deletions cut 6 bases from V and 2 bases from J, with 11 bases between. The CDR3 has 13 amino acids. Per germline, CDR1 MNHNS and CDR2 SASEGT. CDR3 nucleotides: TGTGCCAGCAGAGACGGGACCCCCTACGAGCAGTACTTC. This encodes CASRDGTPYEQYF.

The chain recombines TRBV3-1 with TRBJ1-2; tentatively, D is TRBD1 (5 bases). CDR3 length equals 14 residues. Trimming pared 8 bases from V and 3 bases from J, leaving 16 bases between. From germline, CDR1 is LGHDT and CDR2 YNNKEL (reference sequence). The CDR3, as DNA: TGTGCCAGCGCCCCTTGGGGCGGAGACTATGGCTACACCTTC. Translating it yields CASAPWGGDYGYTF.

This clonotype was detected many times. The genes are TRBV6-1 and TRBJ1-5; 8 bases fit TRBD1. The V gene end was trimmed by 2 bases and the J gene end by 4 bases; junction bases not matched to a gene: 4. CDR1 and CDR2 from the germline V gene are MNHNS and SASEGT. The CDR3 sequence is 15 residues long. The CDR3 nucleotides read TGTGCCAGCAGTGAATCGCAGGGGGCTAATCAGCCCCAGCATTTT. It encodes CASSESQGANQPQHF.

This clonotype was observed at least ten times. The chain has TRBV15 and TRBJ1-1, with D hard to call. The germline V gene encodes CDR1 LNHNV and CDR2 YYDKDF (reference sequence). V was shortened by 3 bases and J by 0 bases, with 17 bases between the two germline ends. This CDR3 has 17 amino acids. The CDR3 region has the DNA TGTGCCACCAGCAGCCCGGGTTCGCTTCGGATGAACACTGAAGCTTTCTTT. Translating it yields CATSSPGSLRMNTEAFF.

This clonotype was counted once. This CDR3 fails to terminate in the conserved phenylalanine or tryptophan, so it likely reflects a read error. The rearrangement links TRBV4-3 to TRBJ1-2; 7 nucleotides line up with TRBD1. Per the germline V gene, CDR1 is LGHNA and CDR2 is YSLEER. Trimming at V came to 0 bases and at J to 3 bases, leaving 13 bases not matched to a gene. This CDR3 has 18 residues. The DNA for the CDR3 is TGCGCCAGCAGCCAAGAAAGGGGCAATCCCGGACAGGACTATGGCTACACCCTC. Translation gives CASSQERGNPGQDYGYTL.

This clonotype was detected many times. The CDR3 reads CSVASERQFF. In nucleotides, the CDR3 is TGCAGCGTTGCTAGCGAAAGGCAGTTCTTC. The chain joins TRBV29-1 to TRBJ2-1, with D possibly matching TRBD2 (6 bases). Germline V gene data show CDR1 as SQVTM and CDR2 as ANQGSEA. Trimming removed 4 bases at V and 12 bases at J, with 10 bases between. The CDR3 contains 10 residues.

This clonotype was seen repeatedly, ten times or more. In DNA form, the CDR3 reads TGTGCCAGCAGTGAATCCGGGACTTCTGCCACGCAGTATTTT. It translates to CASSESGTSATQYF. The V gene is TRBV2, the J gene TRBJ2-3; D might be TRBD2 (6 bases). Per the germline V gene, CDR1 is SNHLY and CDR2 is FYNNEI. Trimming removed 2 bases at V and 9 bases at J, with 15 bases between. This CDR3 has 14 amino acids.

This clonotype was observed at least ten times. As DNA, the CDR3 is TGCAGTGCTAGCGACAGGAAGGACTATGGCTACACCTTC. Amino acid sequence: CSASDRKDYGYTF. The chain carries TRBV20-1 and TRBJ1-2; possible D gene TRBD1, 6 bases. Trimming left V 3 bases short and J 3 bases short, with 11 bases between. The CDR3 contains 13 residues. The germline V gene has CDR1 DFQATT and CDR2 SNEGSKA (reference sequence).

Many counts were recorded for this clonotype. The chain uses TRBV11-2 and TRBJ2-1, with TRBD1 matching 7 bases. With V trimmed by 5 bases and J by 7 bases, 8 bases remained unmatched. CDR1 and CDR2 (germline): SGHAT, FQNNGV. CDR3 size: 14 residues. CDR3 coding DNA: TGTGCCAGCAGCGAAGGGACAGCATGGAATGAGCAGTTCTTC. This translates into CASSEGTAWNEQFF.

This clonotype was seen repeatedly, ten times or more. This chain links TRBV12-3 or TRBV12-4 with TRBJ2-5, with D possibly being TRBD2 (5 bases). The length of the CDR3 is 18 residues. V gave up 6 bases and J gave up 5 bases, with 28 bases separating them. The CDR3 spells CASSPNGLLRKGMETQYF. The CDR3 nucleotides are TGTGCCAGCAGCCCCAACGGACTCCTTCGCAAGGGCATGGAGACCCAGTACTTC.

This clonotype was seen only a few times. CDR3 bases: TGTGCCAGCAGCTTGGGGGCCCAGGGCGTCAGGCACATCTACTTC. It codes for CASSLGAQGVRHIYF. V is TRBV11-2 and J is TRBJ2-5, with D possibly being TRBD1 (6 bases). The CDR3 contains 15 residues. The germline V gene has CDR1 SGHAT and CDR2 FQNNGV. Trimming cost V 3 bases and J 14 bases, with 25 bases left between them.

This CDR3 is CASSSGAIDEQYF. CDR3 bases: TGTGCCAGCAGCTCAGGCGCGATTGACGAGCAGTACTTC. The chain recombines TRBV5-5 with TRBJ2-7; the D is unclear. Per the germline V gene, CDR1 is SGHKS and CDR2 is YYEKEE (reference sequence). V dropped 3 bases and J dropped 5 bases, with 12 bases sitting between them. This CDR3 contains 13 residues. Full variable domain (outside the CDR3, taken from reference TRBV5-5 and TRBJ2-7): DAGVTQSPTHLIKTRGQQVTLRCSPISGHKSVSWYQQVLGQGPQFIFQYYEKEERGRGNFPDRFSARQFPNYSSELNVNALLLGDSALYLCASSSGAIDEQYFGPGTRLTVT.

This clonotype was seen repeatedly, ten times or more. The V and J genes are TRBV6-5 and TRBJ1-2; D uncertain. Trimming shortened V by 0 bases and J by 0 bases, and 11 bases separated the two germline ends. Germline values: CDR1 MNHEY, CDR2 SVGAGI. This CDR3 region has 16 residues. The CDR3 DNA follows: TGTGCCAGCAGTTACTCGAGGGCAGAGGCTAACTATGGCTACACCTTC. Translated, it gives CASSYSRAEANYGYTF.

This clonotype was recorded many times. V and J are TRBV18 and TRBJ2-1; TRBD1 is a possible D gene (6 bases). Germline CDR1 and CDR2: KGHSH and LQKENI. The CDR3 has 14 residues. The V end lost 2 bases, the J end lost 3 bases, and 8 bases lay between the germline ends. The CDR3 region has the DNA TGTGCCAGCTCACCAGCGACAGGCTACAATGAGCAGTTCTTC. Its translation is CASSPATGYNEQFF.

The V and J genes are TRBV20-1 and TRBJ2-3; 9 nucleotides align to TRBD2. Germline trimming cut 5 bases from V and 0 bases from J; bases unmatched to any gene: 18. CDR1 is DFQATT, CDR2 SNEGSKA, per germline (reference sequence). The CDR3 extends over 19 amino acids. Here the CDR3 DNA reads TGCAGTGCTTTTACATTGGGACTAGCCCGAGAGGCTAGCACAGATACGCAGTATTTT. It codes for CSAFTLGLAREASTDTQYF.

At least ten counts were recorded for this clonotype. This chain uses TRBV28 with TRBJ1-2; D ambiguous. Between the trimmed V and J ends, which lost 3 bases and 8 bases, there was a span of 16 bases. This CDR3 is 14 amino acids long. The germline CDR1 and CDR2 sequences are MDHEN and SYDVKM. CDR3: CASSLPRELEGYTF. DNA for the CDR3: TGTGCCAGCAGTTTGCCAAGGGAGCTGGAAGGCTACACCTTC.

This clonotype was recorded many times. The chain has TRBV3-1 and TRBJ1-1; D remains unclear. V was trimmed by 3 bases and J by 4 bases, leaving 12 bases between them. CDR1 is LGHDT, CDR2 YNNKEL, per germline (reference sequence). The CDR3 length is 14 residues. The CDR3 loop is CASSQSGGGTEAFF. The CDR3 DNA reads TGTGCCAGCAGCCAGTCAGGAGGTGGCACTGAAGCTTTCTTT.

In this sample, this clonotype turned up many times. V and J are TRBV2 and TRBJ1-1, with 10 bases identical to TRBD1. Germline CDR1 and CDR2: SNHLY and FYNNEI. This CDR3 is 13 amino acids long. The V and J ends lost 9 bases and 5 bases, in that order; junction bases with no gene match: 6. CDR3 DNA sequence: TGTGCCAGAACCACGGGACAGGGGACTGAAGCTTTCTTT. Protein sequence: CARTTGQGTEAFF.

This sequence joins TRBV7-8 and TRBJ1-5; the D gene is possibly TRBD1 (5 bases). The V gene's germline CDR1 is SGHVS and CDR2 FQNEAQ. The germline V and J ends were trimmed by 1 base and 2 bases, with 9 bases remaining between them. The CDR3 consists of 15 residues. The CDR3 reads CASSLGQTGNQPQHF. Written as DNA, the CDR3 is TGTGCCAGCAGCTTAGGCCAGACAGGCAATCAGCCCCAGCATTTT.